These 28 T cell receptor beta chains came from one sample sequenced in a study of blood T cells in healthy people across ages. Combining a sample-barcoded 5' primer with a J-beta primer mix, a second PCR ran for roughly 7 to 12 cycles. TCRdb used MiXCR to reprocess the 5' RACE reads, holding one entry per CDR3 protein. The sample consists of approximately 780,000 distinct CDR3 sequences, roughly 26% of them appearing once. This same sample was also part of a study on T cells of mothers and their children.

The sequenced sample was blood. These receptors came from a boy younger than 18 in good health.

Only a few counts were recorded for this clonotype. The chain employs TRBV6-5 and TRBJ1-4; D remains unclear. V lost 6 bases and J lost 6, with 14 bases in between. The CDR3 is 14 residues long. The germline CDR1 and CDR2 sequences are MNHEY and SVGAGI. For the CDR3, the DNA is TGTGCCAGCAGGGCACCAGGCGGTTATGAAAAACTGTTTTTT. This gives the protein CASRAPGGYEKLFF.

This chain uses TRBV12-3 or TRBV12-4 with TRBJ2-6; 10 bases fit TRBD1. The CDR3 is 16 amino acids. V was clipped by 6 bases and J by 4 bases; unmatched bases: 6. The CDR3 coding sequence is TGTGCCAGCAGAGTGGACAGGGGGGCCGGGGCCAACGTCCTGACTTTC. Amino acids: CASRVDRGAGANVLTF.

This clonotype was counted only a few times. V gene TRBV11-1 combines with J gene TRBJ2-1; 7 nucleotides line up with TRBD2. Germline CDR1 is SGHAT and CDR2 is FQDESV (reference sequence). V trimming: 5 bases; J trimming: 10 bases; junction bases outside the gene matches: 11. The CDR3 sequence is 14 residues long. The CDR3 region has the DNA TGTGCCAGCAGCCCCGATAGCGGGTTCGGGGAGCAGTTCTTC. Residues: CASSPDSGFGEQFF.

The rearrangement joins TRBV11-2 to TRBJ2-7, with 10 bases lining up with TRBD1. V lost 4 bases and J lost 1; bases outside the gene matches: 4. Germline V gene data show CDR1 as SGHAT and CDR2 as FQNNGV. CDR3 length: 15 amino acids. CDR3 in amino acids: CASSSGTGVSYEQYF. The CDR3 nucleotides read TGTGCCAGCAGCTCCGGGACAGGGGTATCCTACGAGCAGTACTTC.

This clonotype was counted between two and nine times. The chain combines TRBV6-5 with TRBJ2-5; D possibly uses TRBD1 or TRBD2 (5 bases each). Judging by the DNA end, TRBJ2-1 fits better; the J call may be wrong. CDR3 length: 14 residues. Germline V gene sequence: CDR1 MNHEY, CDR2 SVGAGI. CDR3 bases: TGTGCCAGCAGTTACTCGGGACGGACTTTTGAGCAGTTCTTC. As protein: CASSYSGRTFEQFF.

This clonotype was counted only a few times. This chain uses TRBV2 with TRBJ1-5; D remains unclear. Trimming took 3 bases from V and 6 from J, leaving 9 bases between them. Germline values: CDR1 SNHLY, CDR2 FYNNEI. This CDR3 is built from 13 residues. CDR3 residues: CASSEETGQPQHF. CDR3 sequence (DNA): TGTGCCAGCAGTGAGGAAACCGGTCAGCCCCAGCATTTT. Full variable domain (missing parts from reference TRBV2 and TRBJ1-5): EPEVTQTPSHQVTQMGQEVILRCVPISNHLYFYWYRQILGQKVEFLVSFYNNEISEKSEIFDDQFSVERPDGSNFTLKIRSTKLEDSAMYFCASSEETGQPQHFGDGTRLSIL.

At least ten counts were recorded for this clonotype. V and J are TRBV29-1 and TRBJ1-4; TRBD1 might be the D (6 bases). The CDR3 sequence is 14 residues long. Germline values: CDR1 SQVTM, CDR2 ANQGSEA. V was cut by 0 bases and J by 4 bases, with 9 bases left in between. The CDR3 DNA sequence: TGCAGCGTTGAAGAGCAACAGGGTAATGAAAAACTGTTTTTT. It codes for CSVEEQQGNEKLFF.

This clonotype turned up a few times. The gene calls are TRBV28 and TRBJ2-1; 13 bases fit TRBD2. Germline V gene data show CDR1 as MDHEN and CDR2 as SYDVKM. J gave up 10 bases and V 8 bases, and 2 bases lay outside the gene matches. The CDR3 runs to 12 residues. CDR3 residues: CASLGLAGEQFF. CDR3 sequence (DNA): TGTGCCAGCCTGGGACTAGCGGGAGAGCAGTTCTTC.

This chain links TRBV19 with TRBJ2-7; no clear D gene. CDR1 and CDR2 (germline): LNHDA, SQIVND (reference sequence). The CDR3 is made up of 14 amino acids. Trimming stripped 3 bases from V and 2 bases from J, with 11 bases between. The CDR3 region has the DNA TGTGCCAGTAGTATCTCGGCAGAAACCTACGAGCAGTACTTC. Its protein is CASSISAETYEQYF.

The rearrangement links TRBV16 to TRBJ1-1; D unresolved. V shed 0 bases and J shed 4 bases, with 9 bases lying between them. The CDR3 extends over 14 amino acids. CDR1 and CDR2 (germline): KGHSY, FQNENV. CDR3 DNA: TGTGCCAGCAGCCAATCGACGGTAGGCACTGAAGCTTTCTTT. Translating gives CASSQSTVGTEAFF.

The V call is TRBV5-1, the J call TRBJ1-4; 8 positions agree with TRBD1. V gave up 4 bases and J gave up 4 bases; unmatched junction bases: 9. CDR1 and CDR2 from the germline V gene are SGHRS and YFSETQ. The length of the CDR3 is 16 residues. CDR3 region: CASSPTRGLGNEKLFF. CDR3 coding DNA: TGCGCCAGCAGCCCAACCAGGGGGCTGGGTAATGAAAAACTGTTTTTT.

The rearrangement uses TRBV28 and TRBJ1-6, with D perhaps TRBD1 (5 bases). V was trimmed by 5 bases and J by 6 bases, leaving 11 bases between them. Germline V gene sequence: CDR1 MDHEN, CDR2 SYDVKM. The CDR3 is 14 residues long. The CDR3 coding sequence is TGTGCCAGCAGTGGACACCTCCGTAATTCACCCCTCCACTTT. Translated: CASSGHLRNSPLHF.

This clonotype was observed a few times. V usage is TRBV4-2 and J usage is TRBJ1-1; a possible D gene is TRBD1 (5 bases). V was shortened by 0 bases and J by 1 base, with 9 bases between the two germline ends. Germline loops: CDR1 LGHNA, CDR2 YNFKEQ. CDR3 length: 15 amino acids. The CDR3 nucleotides read TGTGCCAGCAGCCAAGATCCAGGGAGGAACACTGAAGCTTTCTTT. It is translated as CASSQDPGRNTEAFF.

This clonotype was observed a handful of times. The chain combines TRBV6-6 with TRBJ1-2; perhaps TRBD1 as D (5 bases). There are 16 residues in the CDR3. The V gene's germline CDR1 is MNHNY and CDR2 SVGAGI (reference sequence). V lost 2 bases and J lost 6, with 19 bases in between. CDR3 in amino acids: CASSYDAGTGIHGYTF. CDR3 coding DNA: TGTGCCAGCAGTTACGATGCAGGGACTGGGATCCATGGCTACACCTTC.

The rearrangement uses TRBV25-1 and TRBJ1-1; D unclear. V lost 8 bases, J lost 4 bases, and 8 bases lay in between. Germline V gene lookup returns CDR1 MGHDK and CDR2 SYGVNS. This CDR3 is 11 amino acids long. CDR3 protein: CASGESTEAFF. The CDR3 nucleotides are TGTGCCAGCGGGGAGAGCACTGAAGCTTTCTTT.

This sequence joins TRBV5-1 and TRBJ2-7; unclear D gene. There are 14 residues in the CDR3. Trimming pared 5 bases from V and 0 bases from J, leaving 12 bases between. The germline CDR1 and CDR2 sequences are SGHRS and YFSETQ. DNA for the CDR3: TGCGCCAGCAGGTTTTCGGACGCCTCCTACGAGCAGTACTTC. Its protein is CASRFSDASYEQYF.

The rearrangement joins TRBV20-1 to TRBJ1-4; weak D call: TRBD1 (6 bases). From germline, CDR1 is DFQATT and CDR2 SNEGSKA (reference sequence). CDR3 length: 13 amino acids. V dropped 3 bases and J dropped 8 bases, with 13 bases sitting between them. The CDR3, as DNA: TGCAGTGCTAGTAGGGGGGTGGGCGAAAAACTGTTTTTT. Its translation is CSASRGVGEKLFF.

The rearrangement links TRBV20-1 to TRBJ2-7; weak D call: TRBD2 (6 bases). The V gene's germline CDR1 is DFQATT and CDR2 SNEGSKA (reference sequence). V shed 3 bases and J shed 7 bases, with 16 bases lying between them. The CDR3 is 13 amino acids. CDR3: CSARNSGAREQYF. The CDR3 DNA reads as TGCAGTGCTAGGAATAGCGGTGCTAGGGAGCAGTACTTC.

The chain has TRBV20-1 and TRBJ1-5; no firm D call. The V end lost 6 bases, the J end lost 2 bases, and 14 bases lay between the germline ends. The CDR3 is 14 amino acids. CDR1 DFQATT and CDR2 SNEGSKA come from the germline V gene (reference sequence). CDR3 nucleotide sequence: TGCAGTGCCCCGGACCCGCAGGGCAATCAGCCCCAGCATTTT. It encodes CSAPDPQGNQPQHF.

The CDR3 region is CATTQGSMNTEAFF. The CDR3 nucleotides are TGTGCCACGACACAGGGATCCATGAACACTGAAGCTTTCTTT. The J gene is TRBJ1-1, the V gene TRBV4-2, with a weak D call TRBD1 (6 bases). V lost 10 bases, J lost 0 bases, and 15 bases lay in between. The length of the CDR3 is 14 residues. Germline CDR1 reads LGHNA; CDR2 reads YNFKEQ.

This clonotype has only a few counts. This chain connects TRBV27 to TRBJ1-6, with 9 bases matching TRBD1. Trimming at V came to 1 base and at J to 10 bases, leaving 8 bases not matched to a gene. Germline lookup yields CDR1 MNHEY and CDR2 SMNVEV (reference sequence). This CDR3 contains 16 residues. CDR3: CASSLFGQGFGSPLHF. The CDR3 nucleotides are TGTGCCAGCAGTTTATTCGGACAGGGGTTTGGGTCACCCCTCCACTTT.

This clonotype was recorded a few times. This chain joins TRBV4-1 and TRBJ2-3; D remains ambiguous. The V end was cut by 1 base, the J end by 2 bases, with 7 bases between. Looked up from germline, CDR1 is MGHRA and CDR2 is YSYEKL. CDR3 size: 14 residues. CDR3 nucleotide sequence: TGCGCCAGCAGCCAAGGCAGTAACACAGATACGCAGTATTTT. Protein: CASSQGSNTDTQYF.

The V call is TRBV9, the J call TRBJ1-6; maybe TRBD1 (5 bases). Germline values: CDR1 SGDLS, CDR2 YYNGEE. V dropped 1 base and J dropped 5 bases, with 16 bases sitting between them. This CDR3 contains 17 residues. The CDR3 is CASSVNPGGSNNSPLHF. The CDR3 DNA reads TGTGCCAGCAGCGTAAATCCTGGGGGGAGCAATAATTCACCCCTCCACTTT. The entire variable domain, with the rest obtained from reference TRBV9 and TRBJ1-6, is as follows: DSGVTQTPKHLITATGQRVTLRCSPRSGDLSVYWYQQSLDQGLQFLIQYYNGEERAKGNILERFSAQQFPDLHSELNLSSLELGDSALYFCASSVNPGGSNNSPLHFGNGTRLTVT.

This clonotype was detected ten times or more. The gene calls are TRBV7-3 and TRBJ2-2; D unresolved. CDR1 and CDR2 from the germline V gene are SGHTA and FQGTGA. This CDR3 comprises 12 residues. V was pared by 5 bases and J by 7 bases, with 8 bases between. Here the CDR3 reads CASSPESGELFF. CDR3 bases: TGTGCCAGCAGCCCCGAAAGCGGGGAGCTGTTTTTT.

The chain has TRBV6-2 or TRBV6-3 and TRBJ2-2; a weak D match, TRBD1 (6 bases). V lost 0 bases to trimming and J lost 3 bases, with 11 bases between them. Germline lookup yields CDR1 MNHEY and CDR2 SVGEGT. The CDR3 spans 16 residues. For the CDR3, the DNA is TGTGCCAGCAGTTACTCGGGGGCTCGGTACACCGGGGAGCTGTTTTTT. It is translated as CASSYSGARYTGELFF.

The chain employs TRBV15 and TRBJ2-1; 9 nucleotides line up with TRBD1. V lost 4 bases, J lost 3 bases, and 4 bases stayed unmatched. This CDR3 is built from 15 residues. Per the germline V gene, CDR1 is LNHNV and CDR2 is YYDKDF (reference sequence). CDR3 in DNA: TGTGCCACCAGCAAAGACAGGGGGAGCTACAATGAGCAGTTCTTC. It codes for CATSKDRGSYNEQFF. Full variable domain (remainder filled in from reference TRBV15 and TRBJ2-1): DAMVIQNPRYQVTQFGKPVTLSCSQTLNHNVMYWYQQKSSQAPKLLFHYYDKDFNNEADTPDNFQSRRPNTSFCFLDIRSPGLGDTAMYLCATSKDRGSYNEQFFGPGTRLTVL.

The gene calls are TRBV11-2 and TRBJ2-4, with D possibly being TRBD1 (6 bases). CDR3 length: 14 residues. The germline V gene has CDR1 SGHAT and CDR2 FQNNGV. The V gene lost 4 bases and the J gene lost 5 bases, with 12 bases spanning the gap. The CDR3 sequence: CASSYPPGENIQYF. The CDR3 DNA sequence: TGTGCCAGCAGCTACCCCCCAGGGGAAAACATTCAGTACTTC.

The gene calls are TRBV20-1 and TRBJ1-2, with 7 bases matching TRBD1. The CDR3 sequence is 17 residues long. Trimming cost V 2 bases and J 6 bases; bases outside gene matches: 18. Germline CDR1 is DFQATT and CDR2 is SNEGSKA (reference sequence). The CDR3 spells CSARNTGTENVQHGYTF. CDR3 coding DNA: TGCAGTGCTAGAAACACGGGGACAGAGAACGTCCAACATGGCTACACCTTC.